This entry lists 16 T cell receptor beta chains sequenced from one sample in a study of OX40 agonist ivuxolimab in advanced cancers. Some clones are missing from TCRdb's copy, which holds only in-frame ones; the method was immunoSEQ multiplex PCR. This sample yields under 150,000 clones, of which 75% to 90% are seen a single time; approximately 0.55% belongs to the top ten. Sequenced here: CD4+ or CD8+ T cells sorted from blood, sampled in a trial of the OX40 agonist ivuxolimab. The receptors were gathered from an adult with an advanced solid tumor such as melanoma, head and neck, liver or kidney cancer.

The gene calls are TRBV2 and TRBJ1-6; D not certain. The CDR3 runs to 16 residues. The germline V gene encodes CDR1 SNHLY and CDR2 FYNNEI. V lost 1 base and J lost 9, with 16 bases in between. The CDR3 here is CASSEELRSIGSPLHF. CDR3 DNA: TGTGCCAGCAGTGAAGAACTCAGGAGTATAGGTTCACCCCTCCACTTT.

The table lists this clone with a count of one. The chain couples TRBV27 to TRBJ2-7; 9 bases are shared with TRBD1. This CDR3 contains 15 residues. CDR1 and CDR2 from the germline V gene are MNHEY and SMNVEV (reference sequence). The V gene end was trimmed by 2 bases and the J gene end by 7 bases; junction bases not matched to a gene: 9. In nucleotides, the CDR3 is TGTGCCAGCAGTTTACGACAGGGGGTACCGAGGGAGCAGTACTTC. Amino acid sequence: CASSLRQGVPREQYF.

This clone was found a few times. The J gene is TRBJ1-2, the V gene TRBV5-6; the D is unclear. Trimming stripped 0 bases from V and 2 bases from J, with 11 bases between. Germline V gene data show CDR1 as SGHDT and CDR2 as YYEEEE. CDR3 length: 15 amino acids. The CDR3 spells CASSLGRLGNYGYTF. The DNA for the CDR3 is TGTGCCAGCAGCTTGGGGAGGTTAGGGAACTATGGCTACACCTTC. The variable domain in full, with the rest retrieved from reference TRBV5-6 and TRBJ1-2, is DAGVTQSPTHLIKTRGQQVTLRCSPKSGHDTVSWYQQALGQGPQFIFQYYEEEERQRGNFPDRFSGHQFPNYSSELNVNALLLGDSALYLCASSLGRLGNYGYTFGSGTRLTVV.

V is TRBV5-4 and J is TRBJ2-7; 10 nucleotides line up with TRBD1. The CDR3 spans 17 residues. The V gene end was trimmed by 0 bases and the J gene end by 5 bases; junction bases not matched to a gene: 11. Looked up from germline, CDR1 is SGHNT and CDR2 is YYREEE (reference sequence). The CDR3 sequence is CASSLGTGGVLLNEQYF. CDR3 coding DNA: TGTGCCAGCAGCTTGGGGACAGGGGGAGTCCTACTTAACGAGCAGTACTTC.

V is TRBV19 and J is TRBJ1-3, with D uncertain. Trimming removed 3 bases at V and 2 bases at J, with 11 bases between. There are 15 residues in the CDR3. Germline assignment: CDR1 LNHDA and CDR2 SQIVND (reference sequence). The DNA for the CDR3 is TGTGCCAGTAGTATTTCGGCGGGTACTGGAAACACCATATATTTT. It translates to CASSISAGTGNTIYF.

This CDR3 reads CASRPDRAAGYTF. Written as DNA, the CDR3 is TGTGCCAGCAGACCCGACAGGGCCGCCGGCTACACCTTC. This chain uses TRBV28 with TRBJ1-2; 7 bases agree with TRBD1. V was clipped by 6 bases and J by 8 bases; unmatched bases: 9. Germline values: CDR1 MDHEN, CDR2 SYDVKM. The CDR3 covers 13 residues.

This clone appeared a single time. The V call is TRBV7-8, the J call TRBJ2-1; possibly TRBD2 for D (5 bases). V shed 4 bases and J shed 4 bases, with 8 bases lying between them. The CDR3 sequence is 13 residues long. Germline CDR1 is SGHVS and CDR2 is FQNEAQ. DNA for the CDR3: TGTGCCAGCAGCTATAGCGAGTACAATGAGCAGTTCTTC. Translating it yields CASSYSEYNEQFF.

This sequence joins TRBV15 and TRBJ1-4; D unclear. The CDR3 has 13 amino acids. V was cut by 0 bases and J by 4 bases, with 3 bases left in between. In germline, CDR1 is LNHNV, CDR2 YYDKDF (reference sequence). The CDR3 DNA is TGTGCCACCAGCAGAGAATTTAATGAAAAACTGTTTTTT. It yields the protein CATSREFNEKLFF.

The V and J genes are TRBV25-1 and TRBJ2-3; D is ambiguous. Germline V lookup: CDR1 MGHDK, CDR2 SYGVNS. This CDR3 contains 12 residues. V dropped 7 bases and J dropped 2 bases, with 7 bases sitting between them. The CDR3, as DNA: TGTGCCAGCACCTCCCCCACAGATACGCAGTATTTT. This codes for CASTSPTDTQYF.

This rearrangement joins TRBV10-2 to TRBJ2-1, with 10 bases aligning to TRBD2. Germline loops: CDR1 WSHSY, CDR2 SAAADI. With 6 bases clipped from V and 7 bases from J, the junction kept 6 bases outside the gene matches. CDR3 length equals 14 residues. CDR3 region: CASRFSGGQNEQFF. The CDR3, as DNA: TGCGCCAGCAGATTTAGCGGGGGGCAAAATGAGCAGTTCTTC.

This chain joins TRBV5-4 and TRBJ2-2, with a weak D call TRBD1 (6 bases). From germline, CDR1 is SGHNT and CDR2 YYREEE (reference sequence). V lost 4 bases, J lost 2 bases, and 12 bases lay in between. The CDR3 has 15 residues. The CDR3, as DNA: TGTGCCAGCAGCCGATACAGGGTAAACACCGGGGAGCTGTTTTTT. This encodes CASSRYRVNTGELFF.

The chain combines TRBV6-6 with TRBJ1-3; maybe TRBD1 (6 bases). Trimming removed 0 bases from V and 8 bases from J, with 8 bases in between. CDR3 length: 13 residues. CDR1 and CDR2 from the germline V gene are MNHNY and SVGAGI (reference sequence). CDR3 bases: TGTGCCAGCAGTTACTCGGGGGCAGACACCATATATTTT. Its translation: CASSYSGADTIYF.

The genes are TRBV11-3 and TRBJ2-3, with D unresolved. This CDR3 region has 13 residues. Germline assignment: CDR1 SGHNT and CDR2 YENEEA. Deletions cut 5 bases from V and 2 bases from J, with 8 bases between. This chain's CDR3 is CASSAPATDTQYF. The CDR3, as DNA: TGTGCCAGCAGCGCCCCCGCCACAGATACGCAGTATTTT.

The chain uses TRBV5-1 and TRBJ1-1; D gene ambiguous. CDR3 size: 14 residues. Per the germline V gene, CDR1 is SGHRS and CDR2 is YFSETQ. V lost 1 base and J 1 base, leaving 8 bases between the germline ends. CDR3 coding DNA: TGCGCCAGCAGCTTGCAGATCTCGAACACTGAAGCTTTCTTT. As protein: CASSLQISNTEAFF.

V is TRBV13 and J is TRBJ1-2; 8 nucleotides line up with TRBD1. This CDR3 region has 15 residues. Germline trimming cut 5 bases from V and 7 bases from J; bases unmatched to any gene: 12. Germline CDR1 and CDR2: PRHDT and FYEKMQ (reference sequence). The CDR3 nucleotides are TGTGCCAGCAGCGTATCCAGGGGGCTCGGGGGTGGCTACACCTTC. It is translated as CASSVSRGLGGGYTF.

The rearrangement joins TRBV7-6 to TRBJ1-1; D is unresolved. This CDR3 region has 13 residues. V was pared by 2 bases and J by 3 bases, with 7 bases between. CDR1 and CDR2 from the germline V gene are SGHVS and FNYEAQ. In nucleotides, the CDR3 is TGTGCCAGCAGCTTATCCACCCACACTGAAGCTTTCTTT. Amino acid sequence: CASSLSTHTEAFF.